The 10 T cell receptor beta chains reported below all come from one sample, sequenced in a study of T cell repertoires in cytomegalovirus infection. MiXCR, run by TCRdb on the reads, gives a single entry per CDR3 protein. The sample carries about 250,000 distinct CDR3 sequences, over 15% recorded once. The sequenced material came from CD8+ T cells from PBMCs. Receptors were obtained from a human donor in good health (CMV status not recorded). Some clones in this sample may be carry-over from other donors' samples.

CDR3 nucleotide sequence: TGTGCCAGCAGCCGCGGAGGGACCCAGTACTTC. This codes for CASSRGGTQYF. The chain carries TRBV6-5 and TRBJ2-5, with a weak D call TRBD2 (5 bases). This CDR3 has 11 residues. Trimming removed 6 bases at V and 7 bases at J, with 9 bases between. Germline values: CDR1 MNHEY, CDR2 SVGAGI.

This chain uses TRBV20-1 with TRBJ2-1; unclear D gene. Trimming stripped 5 bases from V and 7 bases from J, with 18 bases between. This CDR3 spans 14 amino acids. Germline V gene lookup returns CDR1 DFQATT and CDR2 SNEGSKA (reference sequence). The CDR3 loop is CSAQPRINRNEQFF. CDR3 in DNA: TGCAGTGCTCAACCCCGTATCAATCGGAATGAGCAGTTCTTC.

The chain links TRBV2 to TRBJ2-5; TRBD1 aligns across 9 bases. CDR1 is SNHLY, CDR2 FYNNEI, per germline. The ends lost 7 bases at V and 2 bases at J; junction bases unmatched: 5. This CDR3 spans 14 amino acids. The CDR3 sequence: CASKDRGRQETQYF. The DNA of the CDR3 is TGTGCCAGCAAGGACAGGGGCCGACAAGAGACCCAGTACTTC.

This rearrangement joins TRBV4-2 to TRBJ2-1; D tentatively reads TRBD1 or TRBD2 (5 bases each). V lost 0 bases, J lost 7 bases, and 19 bases lay in between. CDR1 and CDR2 (germline): LGHNA, YNFKEQ. The CDR3 is 17 residues long. The CDR3 loop is CASSQDKVMGPWNEQFF. As DNA, the CDR3 is TGTGCCAGCAGCCAAGACAAGGTTATGGGACCATGGAATGAGCAGTTCTTC.

In its sample, this clonotype was seen many times. The gene calls are TRBV7-2 and TRBJ2-3; 11 nucleotides agree with TRBD2. Trimming removed 3 bases from V and 3 bases from J; junction bases left unmatched: 11. Germline CDR1 reads SGHTA; CDR2 reads FQGNSA. This CDR3 has 18 amino acids. CDR3 DNA: TGTGCCAGCAGCTTCCCCATAGCGGGGGGGCTCTATACAGATACGCAGTATTTT. This gives the protein CASSFPIAGGLYTDTQYF.

This CDR3 is CASSLQGAIISGPQHF. In DNA form, the CDR3 reads TGTGCCAGCAGCTTGCAGGGGGCGATAATATCAGGGCCCCAGCATTTT. V usage is TRBV5-6 and J usage is TRBJ1-5; 8 nucleotides align to TRBD1. Germline values: CDR1 SGHDT, CDR2 YYEEEE. The CDR3 runs 16 residues. Losses at the gene ends were 1 base for V and 9 bases for J; bases not matched to a gene: 12.

The gene calls are TRBV27 and TRBJ2-7, with 7 positions matching TRBD1. The CDR3 consists of 16 residues. Losses at the gene ends were 2 bases for V and 3 bases for J; bases not matched to a gene: 10. Germline V CDR1 and CDR2: MNHEY, SMNVEV (reference sequence). The CDR3 is CASSLRRGQARYEQYF. CDR3 bases: TGTGCCAGCAGTTTACGGCGAGGACAGGCCCGCTACGAGCAGTACTTC.

This clonotype was recorded many times. The V and J genes are TRBV7-2 and TRBJ2-7; perhaps TRBD1 as D (9 bases). Germline CDR1 reads SGHTA; CDR2 reads FQGNSA. V was pared by 5 bases and J by 2 bases, with 19 bases between. CDR3 length equals 16 residues. The CDR3 loop is CASSPGGGQGAYEQYF. The DNA of the CDR3 is TGTGCCAGCAGCCCCGGGGGGGGACAGGGAGCCTACGAGCAGTACTTC.

The chain has TRBV7-3 and TRBJ2-1, with D maybe TRBD2 (7 bases). Trimming left V 1 base short and J 2 bases short, with 12 bases between. The germline gives CDR1 SGHTA, CDR2 FQGTGA. The CDR3 runs to 16 residues. CDR3 sequence reads: CASSLNGGGAYNEQFF. The CDR3 DNA follows: TGTGCCAGCAGCTTAAACGGCGGGGGCGCCTACAATGAGCAGTTCTTC.

The genes are TRBV20-1 and TRBJ2-7, with 7 bases fitting TRBD2. The CDR3 runs 15 residues. Germline V CDR1 and CDR2: DFQATT, SNEGSKA (reference sequence). V dropped 2 bases and J dropped 6; count of bases not matched to a gene: 13. The CDR3 nucleotides are TGCAGTGCTAGATTAACGCGGGGGACTCCTGGCGAGCAGTACTTC. Encoded protein: CSARLTRGTPGEQYF.